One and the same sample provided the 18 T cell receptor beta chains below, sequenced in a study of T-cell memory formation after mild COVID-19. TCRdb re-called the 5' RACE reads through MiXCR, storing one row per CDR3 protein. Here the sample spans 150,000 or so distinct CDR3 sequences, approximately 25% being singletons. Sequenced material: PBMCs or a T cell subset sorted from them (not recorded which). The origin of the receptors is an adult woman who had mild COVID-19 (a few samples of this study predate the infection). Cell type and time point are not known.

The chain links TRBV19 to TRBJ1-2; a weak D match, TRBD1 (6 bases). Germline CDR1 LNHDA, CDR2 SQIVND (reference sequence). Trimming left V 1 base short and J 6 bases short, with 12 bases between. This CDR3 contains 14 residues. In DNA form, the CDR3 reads TGTGCCAGTAGTATAGCCCTCGGGGGCCATGGCTACACCTTC. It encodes CASSIALGGHGYTF.

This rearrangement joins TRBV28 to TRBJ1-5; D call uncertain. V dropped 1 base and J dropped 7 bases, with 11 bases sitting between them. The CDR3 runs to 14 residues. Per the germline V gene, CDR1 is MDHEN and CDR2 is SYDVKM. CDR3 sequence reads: CASSLYGERQPQHF. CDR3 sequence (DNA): TGTGCCAGCAGTTTATACGGCGAAAGACAGCCCCAGCATTTT.

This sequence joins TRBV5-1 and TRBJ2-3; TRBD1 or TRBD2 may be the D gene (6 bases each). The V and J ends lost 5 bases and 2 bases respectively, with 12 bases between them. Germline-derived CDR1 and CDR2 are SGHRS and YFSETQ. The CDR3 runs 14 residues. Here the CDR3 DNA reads TGCGCCAGCAGACCCGGGGGCCCCACAGATACGCAGTATTTT. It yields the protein CASRPGGPTDTQYF.

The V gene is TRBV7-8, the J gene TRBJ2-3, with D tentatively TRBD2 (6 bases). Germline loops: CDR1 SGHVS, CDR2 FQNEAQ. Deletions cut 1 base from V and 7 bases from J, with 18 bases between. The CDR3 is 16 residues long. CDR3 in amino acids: CASSLEGGDSLNTQYF. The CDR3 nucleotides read TGTGCCAGCAGCTTAGAAGGCGGGGATTCCCTTAATACGCAGTATTTT.

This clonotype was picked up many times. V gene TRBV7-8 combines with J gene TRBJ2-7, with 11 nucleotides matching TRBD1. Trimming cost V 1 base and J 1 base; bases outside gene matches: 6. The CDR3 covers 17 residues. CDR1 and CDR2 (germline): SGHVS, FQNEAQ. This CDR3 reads CASSLGTGGLDSYEQYF. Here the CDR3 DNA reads TGTGCCAGCAGCTTAGGGACAGGGGGCCTCGATTCCTACGAGCAGTACTTC.

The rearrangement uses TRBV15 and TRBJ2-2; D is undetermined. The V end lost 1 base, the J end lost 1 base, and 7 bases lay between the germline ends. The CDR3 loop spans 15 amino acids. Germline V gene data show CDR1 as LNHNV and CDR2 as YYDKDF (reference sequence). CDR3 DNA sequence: TGTGCCACCAGCAGAGGGTGGGGGAACACCGGGGAGCTGTTTTTT. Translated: CATSRGWGNTGELFF.

The CDR3 protein is CASSPRTGSGGEQYF. The DNA for the CDR3 is TGTGCCAGCAGTCCTAGGACAGGTTCGGGTGGCGAGCAGTACTTC. The chain couples TRBV12-3 or TRBV12-4 to TRBJ2-7, with TRBD1 identical over 7 bases. Germline trimming cut 5 bases from V and 6 bases from J; bases unmatched to any gene: 13. The CDR3 is 15 residues long.

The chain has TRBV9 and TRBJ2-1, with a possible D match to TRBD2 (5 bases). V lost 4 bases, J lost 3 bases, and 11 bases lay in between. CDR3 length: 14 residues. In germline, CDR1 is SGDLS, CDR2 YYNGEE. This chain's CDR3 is CASSPEGSYNEQFF. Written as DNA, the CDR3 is TGTGCCAGCAGCCCCGAAGGGAGCTACAATGAGCAGTTCTTC. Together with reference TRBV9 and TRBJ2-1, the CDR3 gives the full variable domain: DSGVTQTPKHLITATGQRVTLRCSPRSGDLSVYWYQQSLDQGLQFLIQYYNGEERAKGNILERFSAQQFPDLHSELNLSSLELGDSALYFCASSPEGSYNEQFFGPGTRLTVL.

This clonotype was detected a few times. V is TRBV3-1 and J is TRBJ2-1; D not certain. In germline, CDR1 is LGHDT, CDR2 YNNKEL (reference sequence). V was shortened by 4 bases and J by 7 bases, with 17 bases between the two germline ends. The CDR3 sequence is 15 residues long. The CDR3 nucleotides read TGTGCCAGCAGCCCCGAGGAGCCTGTCGTGAATGAGCAGTTCTTC. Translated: CASSPEEPVVNEQFF.

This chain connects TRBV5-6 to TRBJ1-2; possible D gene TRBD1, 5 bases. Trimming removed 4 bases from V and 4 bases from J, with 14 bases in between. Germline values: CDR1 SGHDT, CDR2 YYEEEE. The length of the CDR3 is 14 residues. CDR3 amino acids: CASSGTIGFYGYTF. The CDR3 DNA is TGTGCCAGCAGCGGGACGATTGGATTCTATGGCTACACCTTC.

CDR3 coding DNA: TGTGCCAGCAGCTGGAGTCCCGGGACTGGGGACTACGAGCAGTACTTC. Translating gives CASSWSPGTGDYEQYF. The chain carries TRBV5-5 and TRBJ2-7, with D possibly matching TRBD2 (6 bases). The V gene's germline CDR1 is SGHKS and CDR2 YYEKEE (reference sequence). V was clipped by 3 bases and J by 3 bases, with 19 bases between them. CDR3 length equals 16 residues.

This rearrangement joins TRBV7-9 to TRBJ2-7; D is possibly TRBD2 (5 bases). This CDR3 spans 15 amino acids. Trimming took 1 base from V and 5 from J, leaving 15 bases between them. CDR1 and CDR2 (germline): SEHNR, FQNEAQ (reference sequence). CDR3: CASSLGFRGSDEQYF. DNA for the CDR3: TGTGCCAGCAGCTTAGGTTTCCGGGGTTCGGACGAGCAGTACTTC.

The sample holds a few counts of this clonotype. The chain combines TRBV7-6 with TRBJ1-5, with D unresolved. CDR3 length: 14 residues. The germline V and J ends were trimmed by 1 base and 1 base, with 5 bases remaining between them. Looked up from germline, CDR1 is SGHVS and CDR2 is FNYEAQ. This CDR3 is CASSLDQSNQPQHF. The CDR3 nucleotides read TGTGCCAGCAGCTTAGATCAGAGCAATCAGCCCCAGCATTTT.

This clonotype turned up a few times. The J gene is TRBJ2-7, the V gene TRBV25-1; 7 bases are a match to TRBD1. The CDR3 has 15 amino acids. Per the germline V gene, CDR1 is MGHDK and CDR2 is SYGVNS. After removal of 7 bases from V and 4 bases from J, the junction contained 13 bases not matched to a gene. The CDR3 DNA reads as TGTGCCAGCACCGAGGTCGGGACAGCAGGGTACGAGCAGTACTTC. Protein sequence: CASTEVGTAGYEQYF.

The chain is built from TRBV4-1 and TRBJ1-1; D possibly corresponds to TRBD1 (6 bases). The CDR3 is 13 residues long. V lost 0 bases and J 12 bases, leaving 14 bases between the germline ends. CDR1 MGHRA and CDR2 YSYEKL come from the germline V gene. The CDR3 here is CASSQESQGGTFF. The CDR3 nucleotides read TGCGCCAGCAGCCAAGAATCACAGGGAGGTACTTTCTTT.

CDR3 DNA sequence: TGTGCCATCAGTGGACCGGGACAGGGGGTGACCAATGAGCAGTTCTTC. Its protein product is CAISGPGQGVTNEQFF. This chain joins TRBV10-3 and TRBJ2-1, with 11 bases aligning to TRBD1. The V gene's germline CDR1 is ENHRY and CDR2 SYGVKD. J lost 6 bases, V lost 4 bases, and 8 bases had no gene match. CDR3 size: 16 residues.

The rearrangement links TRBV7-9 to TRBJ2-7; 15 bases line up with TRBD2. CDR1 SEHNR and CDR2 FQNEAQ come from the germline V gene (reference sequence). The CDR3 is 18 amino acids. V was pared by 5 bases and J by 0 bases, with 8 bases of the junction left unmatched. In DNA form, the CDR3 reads TGTGCCAGCAGCCCGGGACTAGCGGGAGGCCCCTCCTCCTACGAGCAGTACTTC. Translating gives CASSPGLAGGPSSYEQYF.

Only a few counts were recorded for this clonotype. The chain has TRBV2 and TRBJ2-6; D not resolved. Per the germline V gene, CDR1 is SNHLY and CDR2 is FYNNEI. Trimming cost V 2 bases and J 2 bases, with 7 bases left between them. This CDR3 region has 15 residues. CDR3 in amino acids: CASSETGAGANVLTF. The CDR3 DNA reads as TGTGCCAGCAGTGAAACTGGCGCTGGGGCCAACGTCCTGACTTTC.